This entry describes one T cell receptor beta chain. This sample was included in a study of blood T cell repertoires in COVID-19. CDR3 length equals 13 residues. V was trimmed by 0 bases and J by 6 bases, leaving 9 bases between them. Germline V gene lookup returns CDR1 SGHRS and CDR2 YFSETQ. Generated by immunoSEQ multiplex PCR, the TCRdb table keeps only in-frame clones and is missing some. Among tens of thousands of clones listed, around 93% were seen once. This sequence joins TRBV5-1 and TRBJ1-2, with D perhaps matching TRBD1 (5 bases). Sequences were obtained from peripheral blood. This sequence originates from a man between 45 and 60 years old with acute or convalescent COVID-19. The CDR3 sequence is CASSLERGNGYTF. CDR3 coding DNA: TGCGCCAGCAGCTTGGAAAGGGGCAATGGCTACACCTTC.